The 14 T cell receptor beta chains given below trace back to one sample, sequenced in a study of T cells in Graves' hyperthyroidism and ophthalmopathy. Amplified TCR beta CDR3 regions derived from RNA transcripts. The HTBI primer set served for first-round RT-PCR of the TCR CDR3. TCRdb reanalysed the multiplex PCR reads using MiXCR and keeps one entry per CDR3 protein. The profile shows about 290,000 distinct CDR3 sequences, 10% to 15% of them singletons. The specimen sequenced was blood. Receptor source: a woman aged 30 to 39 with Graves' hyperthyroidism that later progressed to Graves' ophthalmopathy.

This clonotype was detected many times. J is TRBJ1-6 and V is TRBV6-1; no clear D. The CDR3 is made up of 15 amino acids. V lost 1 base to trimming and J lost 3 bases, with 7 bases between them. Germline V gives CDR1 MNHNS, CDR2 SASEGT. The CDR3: CASSEDADYNSPLHF. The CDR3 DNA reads TGTGCCAGCAGTGAAGACGCAGACTATAATTCACCCCTCCACTTT.

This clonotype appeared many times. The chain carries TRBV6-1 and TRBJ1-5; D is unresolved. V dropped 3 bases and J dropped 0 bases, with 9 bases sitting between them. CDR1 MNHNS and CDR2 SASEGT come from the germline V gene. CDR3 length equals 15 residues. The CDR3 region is CASSEDGYSNQPQHF. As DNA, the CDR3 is TGTGCCAGCAGTGAGGACGGCTATAGCAATCAGCCCCAGCATTTT.

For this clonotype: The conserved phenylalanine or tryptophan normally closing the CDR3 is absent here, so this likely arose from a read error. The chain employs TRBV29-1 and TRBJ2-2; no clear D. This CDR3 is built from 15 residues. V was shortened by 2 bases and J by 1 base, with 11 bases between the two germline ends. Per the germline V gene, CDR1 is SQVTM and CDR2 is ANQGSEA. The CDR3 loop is CSVEWSDENTGELFS. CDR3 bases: TGCAGCGTTGAATGGTCAGACGAGAACACCGGGGAGCTGTTTTCT.

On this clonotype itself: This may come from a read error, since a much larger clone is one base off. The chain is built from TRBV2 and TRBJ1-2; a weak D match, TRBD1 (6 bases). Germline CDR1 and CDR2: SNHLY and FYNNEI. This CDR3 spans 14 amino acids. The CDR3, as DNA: TGTGCCAGCAGTGCTACAGGGTCTTCACCCGGCTACATCTTC. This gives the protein CASSATGSSPGYIF.

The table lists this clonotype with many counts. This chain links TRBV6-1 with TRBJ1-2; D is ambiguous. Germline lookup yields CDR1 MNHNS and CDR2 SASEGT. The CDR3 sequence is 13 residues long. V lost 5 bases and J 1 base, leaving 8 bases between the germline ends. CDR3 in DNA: TGTGCCAGCAGTCGGACCGATAACTATGGCTACACCTTC. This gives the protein CASSRTDNYGYTF.

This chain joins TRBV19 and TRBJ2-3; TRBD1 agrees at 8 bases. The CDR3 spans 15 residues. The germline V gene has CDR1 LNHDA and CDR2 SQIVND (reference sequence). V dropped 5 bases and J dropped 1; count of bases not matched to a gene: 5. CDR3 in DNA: TGTGCCAGTAGTGCCCGACAGGGGCGCACAGATACGCAGTATTTT. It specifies CASSARQGRTDTQYF. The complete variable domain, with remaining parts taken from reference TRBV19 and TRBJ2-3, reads DGGITQSPKYLFRKEGQNVTLSCEQNLNHDAMYWYRQDPGQGLRLIYYSQIVNDFQKGDIAEGYSVSREKKESFPLTVTSAQKNPTAFYLCASSARQGRTDTQYFGPGTRLTVL.

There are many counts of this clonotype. This CDR3 reads CSDGAWEGETQYF. The CDR3 nucleotides read TGCAGTGACGGGGCGTGGGAGGGGGAGACCCAGTACTTC. The chain is built from TRBV20-1 and TRBJ2-5, with 7 bases lining up with TRBD2. V shed 7 bases, J shed 5 bases, and the junction held 10 bases outside the gene matches. The germline gives CDR1 DFQATT, CDR2 SNEGSKA (reference sequence). The CDR3 is 13 amino acids.

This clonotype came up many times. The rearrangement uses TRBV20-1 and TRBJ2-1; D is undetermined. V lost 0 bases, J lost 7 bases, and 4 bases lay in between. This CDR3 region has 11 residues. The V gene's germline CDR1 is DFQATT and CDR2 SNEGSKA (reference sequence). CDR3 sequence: CSARDRNEQFF. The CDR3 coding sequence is TGCAGTGCTAGAGATCGAAATGAGCAGTTCTTC.

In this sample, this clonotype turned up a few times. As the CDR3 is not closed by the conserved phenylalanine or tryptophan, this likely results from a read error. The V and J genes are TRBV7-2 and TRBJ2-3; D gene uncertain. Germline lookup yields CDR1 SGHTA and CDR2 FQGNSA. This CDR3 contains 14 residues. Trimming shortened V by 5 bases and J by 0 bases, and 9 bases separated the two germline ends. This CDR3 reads CASSPGYSTDTQYS. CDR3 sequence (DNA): TGTGCCAGCAGCCCCGGCTATAGCACAGATACGCAGTATTCT.

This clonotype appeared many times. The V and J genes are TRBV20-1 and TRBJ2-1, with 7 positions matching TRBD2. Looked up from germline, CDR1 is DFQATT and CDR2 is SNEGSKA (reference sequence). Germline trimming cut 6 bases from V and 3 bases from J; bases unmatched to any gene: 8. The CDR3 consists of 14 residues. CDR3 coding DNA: TGCAGTGCGCTCCAGCGGGACCTCTACAATGAGCAGTTCTTC. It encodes CSALQRDLYNEQFF.

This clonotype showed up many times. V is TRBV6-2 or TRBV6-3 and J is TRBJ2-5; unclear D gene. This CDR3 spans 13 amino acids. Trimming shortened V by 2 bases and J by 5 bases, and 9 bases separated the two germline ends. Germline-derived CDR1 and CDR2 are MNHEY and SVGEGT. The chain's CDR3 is CASSYPEVETQYF. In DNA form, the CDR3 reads TGTGCCAGCAGTTACCCAGAGGTGGAGACCCAGTACTTC.

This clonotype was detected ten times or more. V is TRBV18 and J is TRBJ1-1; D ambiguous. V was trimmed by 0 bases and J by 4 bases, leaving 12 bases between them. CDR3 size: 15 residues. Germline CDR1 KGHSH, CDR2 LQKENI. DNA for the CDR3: TGTGCCAGCTCACCACCGAATTTCGCTGGCACTGAAGCTTTCTTT. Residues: CASSPPNFAGTEAFF. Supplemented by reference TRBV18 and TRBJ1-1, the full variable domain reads NAGVMQNPRHLVRRRGQEARLRCSPMKGHSHVYWYRQLPEEGLKFMVYLQKENIIDESGMPKERFSAEFPKEGPSILRIQQVVRGDSAAYFCASSPPNFAGTEAFFGQGTRLTVV.

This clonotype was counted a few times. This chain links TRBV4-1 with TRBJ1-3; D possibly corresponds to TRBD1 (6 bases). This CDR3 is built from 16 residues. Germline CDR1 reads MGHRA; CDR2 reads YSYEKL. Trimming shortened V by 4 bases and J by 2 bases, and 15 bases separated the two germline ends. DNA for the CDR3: TGCGCCAGCAGCCGGGTTAACAGGGATCCTGGAAACACCATATATTTT. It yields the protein CASSRVNRDPGNTIYF.

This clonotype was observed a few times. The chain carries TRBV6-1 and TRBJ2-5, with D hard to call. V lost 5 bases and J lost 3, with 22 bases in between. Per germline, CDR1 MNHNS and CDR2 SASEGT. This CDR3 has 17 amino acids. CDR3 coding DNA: TGTGCCAGCAGTCTTACTCCGGGCAGCGCATTCGAAGAGACCCAGTACTTC. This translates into CASSLTPGSAFEETQYF.